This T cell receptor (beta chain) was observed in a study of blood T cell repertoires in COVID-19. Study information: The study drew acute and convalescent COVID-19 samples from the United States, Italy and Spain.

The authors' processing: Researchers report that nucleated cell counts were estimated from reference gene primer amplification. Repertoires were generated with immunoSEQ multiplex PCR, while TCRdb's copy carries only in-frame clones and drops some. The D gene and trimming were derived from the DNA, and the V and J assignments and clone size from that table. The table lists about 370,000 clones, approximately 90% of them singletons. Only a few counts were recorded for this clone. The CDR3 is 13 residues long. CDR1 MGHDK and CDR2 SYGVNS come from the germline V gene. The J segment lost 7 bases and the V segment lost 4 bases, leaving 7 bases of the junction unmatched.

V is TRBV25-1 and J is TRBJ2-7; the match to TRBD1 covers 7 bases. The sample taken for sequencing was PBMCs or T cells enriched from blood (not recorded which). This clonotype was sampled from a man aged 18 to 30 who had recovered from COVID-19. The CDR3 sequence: CASSAQGTREQYF. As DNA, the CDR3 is TGTGCCAGCAGTGCACAGGGGACGAGAGAGCAGTACTTC.